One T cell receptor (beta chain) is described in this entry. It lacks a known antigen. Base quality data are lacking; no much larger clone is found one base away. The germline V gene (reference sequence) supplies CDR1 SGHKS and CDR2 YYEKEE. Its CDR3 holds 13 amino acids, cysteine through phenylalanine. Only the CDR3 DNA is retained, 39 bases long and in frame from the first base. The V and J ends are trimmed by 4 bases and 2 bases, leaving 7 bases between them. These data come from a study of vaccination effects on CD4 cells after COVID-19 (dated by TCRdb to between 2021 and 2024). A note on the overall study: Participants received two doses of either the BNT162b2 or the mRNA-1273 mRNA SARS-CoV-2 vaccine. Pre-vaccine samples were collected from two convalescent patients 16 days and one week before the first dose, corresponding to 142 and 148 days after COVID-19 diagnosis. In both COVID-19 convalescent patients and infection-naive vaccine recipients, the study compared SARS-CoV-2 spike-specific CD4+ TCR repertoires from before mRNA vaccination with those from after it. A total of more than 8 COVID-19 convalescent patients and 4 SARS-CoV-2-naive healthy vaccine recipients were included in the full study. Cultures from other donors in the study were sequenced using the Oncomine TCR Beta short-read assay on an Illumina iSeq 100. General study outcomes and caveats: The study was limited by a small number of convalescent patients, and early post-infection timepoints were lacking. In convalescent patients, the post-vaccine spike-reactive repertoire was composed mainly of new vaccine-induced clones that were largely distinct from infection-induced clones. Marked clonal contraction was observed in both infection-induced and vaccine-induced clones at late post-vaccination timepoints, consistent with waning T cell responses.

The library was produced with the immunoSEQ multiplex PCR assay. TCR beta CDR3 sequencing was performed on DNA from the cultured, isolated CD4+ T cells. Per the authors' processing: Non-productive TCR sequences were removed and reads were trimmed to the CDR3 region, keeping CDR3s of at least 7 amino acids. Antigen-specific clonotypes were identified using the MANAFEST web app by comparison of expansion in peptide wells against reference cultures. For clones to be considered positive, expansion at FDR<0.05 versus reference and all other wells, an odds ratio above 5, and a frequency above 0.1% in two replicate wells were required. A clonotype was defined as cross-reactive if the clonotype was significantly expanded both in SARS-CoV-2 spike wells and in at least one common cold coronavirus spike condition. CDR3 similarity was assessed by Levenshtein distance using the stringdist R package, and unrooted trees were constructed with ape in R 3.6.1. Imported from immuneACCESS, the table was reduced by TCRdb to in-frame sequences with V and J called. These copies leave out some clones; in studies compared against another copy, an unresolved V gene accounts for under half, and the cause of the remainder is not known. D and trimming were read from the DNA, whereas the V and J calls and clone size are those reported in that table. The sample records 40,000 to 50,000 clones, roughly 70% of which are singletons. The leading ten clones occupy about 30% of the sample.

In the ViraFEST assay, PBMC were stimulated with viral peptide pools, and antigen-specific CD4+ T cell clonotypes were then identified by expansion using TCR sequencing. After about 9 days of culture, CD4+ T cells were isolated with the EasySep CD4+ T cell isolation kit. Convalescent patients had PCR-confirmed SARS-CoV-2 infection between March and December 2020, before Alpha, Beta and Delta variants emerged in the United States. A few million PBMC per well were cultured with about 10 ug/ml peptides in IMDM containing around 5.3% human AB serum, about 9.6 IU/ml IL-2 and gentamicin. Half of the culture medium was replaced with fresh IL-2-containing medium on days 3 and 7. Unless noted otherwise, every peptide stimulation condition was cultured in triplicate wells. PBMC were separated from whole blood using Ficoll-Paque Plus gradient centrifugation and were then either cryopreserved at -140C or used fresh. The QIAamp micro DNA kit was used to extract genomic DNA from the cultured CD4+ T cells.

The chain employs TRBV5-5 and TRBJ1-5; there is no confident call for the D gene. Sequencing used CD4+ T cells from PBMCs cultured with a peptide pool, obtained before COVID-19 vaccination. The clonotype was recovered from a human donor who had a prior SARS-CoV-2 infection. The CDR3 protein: CASSDFGNQPQHF. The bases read TGTGCCAGCAGCGATTTTGGCAATCAGCCCCAGCATTTT.